Listed below are T cell receptor beta chains from one sample, sequenced in a study of identical twins. MiXCR, run by TCRdb on the 5' RACE reads, gives a single entry per CDR3 protein. The table includes around 670,000 distinct CDR3 sequences, over 5% detected once. The sequencing input was naive T cells sorted from blood. The receptor set was obtained from a man between 18 and 35 years old in good health. Each CDR3 is given with its conserved first and last residue. A D gene is named only where the DNA matches it firmly. Only part of the rows carry a size: once, few, many, or a class if the clone is expanded.

cdr3_nt: TGCAGTGCTAGAGATGGGACAGGGAGGGAGGAAGCTTTCTTT
cdr3_aa: CSARDGTGREEAFF
clone_size: many
d_call: TRBD1
j_call: TRBJ1-1
v_call: TRBV20-1

cdr3_nt: TGTGCCAGCAGGTCGGACAGCAATCAGCCCCAGCATTTT
cdr3_aa: CASRSDSNQPQHF
clone_size: .
d_call: .
j_call: TRBJ1-5
v_call: TRBV2

cdr3_nt: TGTGCCAGCAGTGAAGAAGAGGGACAGGGGGGTCAGCCCCAGCATTTT
cdr3_aa: CASSEEEGQGGQPQHF
clone_size: .
d_call: TRBD1
j_call: TRBJ1-5
v_call: TRBV6-1

cdr3_nt: TGTGCCAGTTCTCACCCGAACACCGGGGAGCTGTTTTTT
cdr3_aa: CASSHPNTGELFF
clone_size: many
d_call: .
j_call: TRBJ2-2
v_call: TRBV12-3/TRBV12-4

cdr3_nt: TGTGCCAGCAGCCAAGACTTACTAGCGGCGAACACCGGGGAGCTGTTTTTT
cdr3_aa: CASSQDLLAANTGELFF
clone_size: .
d_call: TRBD2
j_call: TRBJ2-2
v_call: TRBV14

cdr3_nt: TGCAGCGCAAATAAGCCGGGACTAGCGGGAGCGGCTGATCCGAATGAGCAGTTCTTC
cdr3_aa: CSANKPGLAGAADPNEQFF
clone_size: many
d_call: TRBD2
j_call: TRBJ2-1
v_call: TRBV29-1

cdr3_nt: TGCGCCAGCAGCTTGGCGAGGGACTATAACAATGAGCAGTTCTTC
cdr3_aa: CASSLARDYNNEQFF
clone_size: many
d_call: TRBD2
j_call: TRBJ2-1
v_call: TRBV5-1

cdr3_nt: TGTGCCAGCAGCTTAGTTACACGAAAAGAGACCCAGTACTTC
cdr3_aa: CASSLVTRKETQYF
clone_size: few
d_call: .
j_call: TRBJ2-5
v_call: TRBV7-2

cdr3_nt: TGTGCCAGCAGCCAAGTCCTTACAGGGCGGAATGAGCAGTTCTTC
cdr3_aa: CASSQVLTGRNEQFF
clone_size: .
d_call: .
j_call: TRBJ2-1
v_call: TRBV14

cdr3_nt: TGTGCCAGCAGCTGGACAGAATCCACAGATACGCAGTATTTT
cdr3_aa: CASSWTESTDTQYF
clone_size: .
d_call: .
j_call: TRBJ2-3
v_call: TRBV7-9

cdr3_nt: TGCAGCGCTACCGGGACCCTGCCCTACGAGCAGTACTTC
cdr3_aa: CSATGTLPYEQYF
clone_size: many
d_call: .
j_call: TRBJ2-7
v_call: TRBV29-1

cdr3_nt: TGCGCCAGCAGCGCGGGGGACCTAGACGAGCAGTACTTC
cdr3_aa: CASSAGDLDEQYF
clone_size: many
d_call: TRBD2
j_call: TRBJ2-7
v_call: TRBV5-1

cdr3_nt: TGTGCCAGCGGGACTAGCGTCAGCTCCTACAATGAGCAGTTCTTC
cdr3_aa: CASGTSVSSYNEQFF
clone_size: few
d_call: TRBD2
j_call: TRBJ2-1
v_call: TRBV6-1

cdr3_nt: TGTGCCAGCTCATCATCCCCAGCTAAGAATGAGCAGTTCTTC
cdr3_aa: CASSSSPAKNEQFF
clone_size: .
d_call: .
j_call: TRBJ2-1
v_call: TRBV18

cdr3_nt: TGTGCCAGCAGCTTGCTCTGGGCAGATGAGCAGTTCTTC
cdr3_aa: CASSLLWADEQFF
clone_size: many
d_call: .
j_call: TRBJ2-1
v_call: TRBV5-5

cdr3_nt: TGTGCCAGTAGTCCAAAGGGACAGGGACCCTACAATGAGCAGTTCTTC
cdr3_aa: CASSPKGQGPYNEQFF
clone_size: few
d_call: TRBD1
j_call: TRBJ2-1
v_call: TRBV19

cdr3_nt: TGTGCCAGCGAGGACAGGGAGAACACCGGGGAGCTGTTTTTT
cdr3_aa: CASEDRENTGELFF
clone_size: many
d_call: TRBD1
j_call: TRBJ2-2
v_call: TRBV2

cdr3_nt: TGCAGCGTAATGACGCTCCTGGGATCCTACAATGAGCAGTTCTTC
cdr3_aa: CSVMTLLGSYNEQFF
clone_size: many
d_call: .
j_call: TRBJ2-1
v_call: TRBV29-1

cdr3_nt: TGCAGTGCGACAGGGGGCAGAAATTCACCCCTCCACTTT
cdr3_aa: CSATGGRNSPLHF
clone_size: many
d_call: TRBD1
j_call: TRBJ1-6
v_call: TRBV20-1

cdr3_nt: TGCAGTGCTGTCCCCACGGCTGGGTATGGCTACACCTTC
cdr3_aa: CSAVPTAGYGYTF
clone_size: many
d_call: .
j_call: TRBJ1-2
v_call: TRBV20-1

cdr3_nt: TGCGCCAGCAGCCTACCATGGACCGGGGAGCTGTTTTTT
cdr3_aa: CASSLPWTGELFF
clone_size: .
d_call: .
j_call: TRBJ2-2
v_call: TRBV5-1

cdr3_nt: TGTGCCAGTAGTACAAGGGAGATTGAAGCTTTCTTT
cdr3_aa: CASSTREIEAFF
clone_size: few
d_call: .
j_call: TRBJ1-1
v_call: TRBV19

cdr3_nt: TGTGCCAGTCCTGGGACAGGGGGCTTGAATGAGCAGTTCTTC
cdr3_aa: CASPGTGGLNEQFF
clone_size: many
d_call: TRBD1
j_call: TRBJ2-1
v_call: TRBV6-1

cdr3_nt: TGTGCCAGCAGCTTCGCACCGACTAGGGAGAACCTCTACGAGCAGTACTTC
cdr3_aa: CASSFAPTRENLYEQYF
clone_size: .
d_call: .
j_call: TRBJ2-7
v_call: TRBV11-3

cdr3_nt: TGCAGCGTTGGGACGGTTGGAAACACCATATATTTT
cdr3_aa: CSVGTVGNTIYF
clone_size: many
d_call: .
j_call: TRBJ1-3
v_call: TRBV29-1

cdr3_nt: TGCAGCGCCCAACACCCGAACACCGGGGAGCTGTTTTTT
cdr3_aa: CSAQHPNTGELFF
clone_size: many
d_call: .
j_call: TRBJ2-2
v_call: TRBV29-1

cdr3_nt: TGTGCCAGCAGTCCATTAACGTTAGGGGGAAATTCACCCCTCCACTTT
cdr3_aa: CASSPLTLGGNSPLHF
clone_size: .
d_call: .
j_call: TRBJ1-6
v_call: TRBV6-1

cdr3_nt: TGTGCCAGCAGTTTAGACAGGGTGGCCTACAATGAGCAGTTCTTC
cdr3_aa: CASSLDRVAYNEQFF
clone_size: .
d_call: TRBD1
j_call: TRBJ2-1
v_call: TRBV27

cdr3_nt: TGTGCCAGCAGCTCAAGTAGAGGCTACGAGCAGTACTTC
cdr3_aa: CASSSSRGYEQYF
clone_size: .
d_call: .
j_call: TRBJ2-7
v_call: TRBV28

cdr3_nt: TGCGCCAGCAGCTTGACCCGCGGCCTCTCTGGAAACACCATATATTTT
cdr3_aa: CASSLTRGLSGNTIYF
clone_size: few
d_call: .
j_call: TRBJ1-3
v_call: TRBV5-1

cdr3_nt: TGCAGTGCTAGACCACAGTCTTTTTCCTACAATGAGCAGTTCTTC
cdr3_aa: CSARPQSFSYNEQFF
clone_size: few
d_call: .
j_call: TRBJ2-1
v_call: TRBV20-1

cdr3_nt: TGTGCCATCAGTTTACAGGGATCTGGGGCCAACGTCCTGACTTTC
cdr3_aa: CAISLQGSGANVLTF
clone_size: .
d_call: .
j_call: TRBJ2-6
v_call: TRBV10-3

cdr3_nt: TGCAGCGTTGAGGTAGCCCGGGAGAAGAAGTATTTT
cdr3_aa: CSVEVAREKKYF
clone_size: many
d_call: .
j_call: TRBJ2-3
v_call: TRBV29-1

cdr3_nt: TGTGCCAGCAGTGAATCGGGGAGAGGCTACACCTTC
cdr3_aa: CASSESGRGYTF
clone_size: many
d_call: .
j_call: TRBJ1-2
v_call: TRBV25-1

cdr3_nt: TGTGCCAGCAGCCGCACCGGGGGGAGTTCCGGGGAGCTGTTTTTT
cdr3_aa: CASSRTGGSSGELFF
clone_size: few
d_call: TRBD2
j_call: TRBJ2-2
v_call: TRBV9

cdr3_nt: TGTGCCAGCAGTAATAGCGGGGGGACTTCCTACAATGAGCAGTTCTTC
cdr3_aa: CASSNSGGTSYNEQFF
clone_size: many
d_call: TRBD2
j_call: TRBJ2-1
v_call: TRBV6-1

cdr3_nt: TGTGCCAGCAGCTTAGAGGGTATCGGGTACGAGCAGTACTTC
cdr3_aa: CASSLEGIGYEQYF
clone_size: many
d_call: .
j_call: TRBJ2-7
v_call: TRBV7-8

cdr3_nt: TGCAGTGCAGCCTCGGGACTCCCCCTTGTCCCCTACAATGAGCAGTTCTTC
cdr3_aa: CSAASGLPLVPYNEQFF
clone_size: many
d_call: .
j_call: TRBJ2-1
v_call: TRBV20-1

cdr3_nt: TGTGCCAGCAGCTTTACACAGGGGGGGGCCTATGGCTACACCTTC
cdr3_aa: CASSFTQGGAYGYTF
clone_size: few
d_call: TRBD1
j_call: TRBJ1-2
v_call: TRBV11-2

cdr3_nt: TGTGCCAGCAGCTTAGGACGGACTAGCGGGCTATGGAAAACCTACGAGCAGTACTTC
cdr3_aa: CASSLGRTSGLWKTYEQYF
clone_size: few
d_call: TRBD2
j_call: TRBJ2-7
v_call: TRBV11-1

cdr3_nt: TGTGCCAGCGCCCCAGTGCGGGGGCAGATAGATACGCAGTATTTT
cdr3_aa: CASAPVRGQIDTQYF
clone_size: few
d_call: .
j_call: TRBJ2-3
v_call: TRBV11-2

cdr3_nt: TGCGCCAGCAGCCCGCCGGACAGGGTTGGCGAGCAGTACTTC
cdr3_aa: CASSPPDRVGEQYF
clone_size: few
d_call: TRBD1
j_call: TRBJ2-7
v_call: TRBV5-1

cdr3_nt: TGTGCCACCAGCAGAGATCTAGACAAAAACATTCAGTACTTC
cdr3_aa: CATSRDLDKNIQYF
clone_size: .
d_call: .
j_call: TRBJ2-4
v_call: TRBV15

cdr3_nt: TGTGCCAGCAGTCCTATGGCTAGCGGTACCGGGGAGCTGTTTTTT
cdr3_aa: CASSPMASGTGELFF
clone_size: many
d_call: TRBD2
j_call: TRBJ2-2
v_call: TRBV12-3/TRBV12-4

cdr3_nt: TGTGCCAGCAGTTTTGAGGCGGGAGGGCCGGCTACGCAGTATTTT
cdr3_aa: CASSFEAGGPATQYF
clone_size: many
d_call: TRBD2
j_call: TRBJ2-3
v_call: TRBV28

cdr3_nt: TGTGCCAGCAGTCCCGGGCTAGCGCCTAACATCGGGGAGCTGTTTTTT
cdr3_aa: CASSPGLAPNIGELFF
clone_size: .
d_call: .
j_call: TRBJ2-2
v_call: TRBV12-3/TRBV12-4

cdr3_nt: TGCGCCAGCAGCTCCGGACTAGCGGGGCTTAGGGATGAGCAGTTCTTC
cdr3_aa: CASSSGLAGLRDEQFF
clone_size: few
d_call: TRBD2
j_call: TRBJ2-1
v_call: TRBV5-1

cdr3_nt: TGCAGTGCTAGAGGGCTAGCGGGATGGGATGAGCAGTTCTTC
cdr3_aa: CSARGLAGWDEQFF
clone_size: many
d_call: TRBD2
j_call: TRBJ2-1
v_call: TRBV20-1

cdr3_nt: TGTGCCAGCAGCCAAGAATGGGGTGGAGCGGGAGGCCGAGAGACCCAGTACTTC
cdr3_aa: CASSQEWGGAGGRETQYF
clone_size: many
d_call: TRBD2
j_call: TRBJ2-5
v_call: TRBV4-2

cdr3_nt: TGTGCCACCAGCAGAGGCCCGGGACAACTCGGGGAAAAACTGTTTTTT
cdr3_aa: CATSRGPGQLGEKLFF
clone_size: few
d_call: .
j_call: TRBJ1-4
v_call: TRBV15

cdr3_nt: TGTGCCAGCAGGCCTAACCCCGGGACAGCCACCACGGGTTACACCGGGGAGCTGTTTTTT
cdr3_aa: CASRPNPGTATTGYTGELFF
clone_size: many
d_call: TRBD1
j_call: TRBJ2-2
v_call: TRBV12-3/TRBV12-4

cdr3_nt: TGTGCCAGCAGCTTGGCATTCACAGAAGGCACAGATACGCAGTATTTT
cdr3_aa: CASSLAFTEGTDTQYF
clone_size: many
d_call: .
j_call: TRBJ2-3
v_call: TRBV5-6

cdr3_nt: TGCAGTGCTAGGGACCTTAATCAGCCCCAGCATTTT
cdr3_aa: CSARDLNQPQHF
clone_size: .
d_call: .
j_call: TRBJ1-5
v_call: TRBV20-1

cdr3_nt: TGTGCCAGCAGCTTTAAGGACATCACTGAAGCTTTCTTT
cdr3_aa: CASSFKDITEAFF
clone_size: many
d_call: .
j_call: TRBJ1-1
v_call: TRBV7-2

cdr3_nt: TGTGCCAGCAGTTTGGGAGCGACCTCGTCCTTAGAAGCTTTCTTT
cdr3_aa: CASSLGATSSLEAFF
clone_size: few
d_call: .
j_call: TRBJ1-1
v_call: TRBV12-3/TRBV12-4

cdr3_nt: TGCGCCAGCAGCTTGCGTGAAGGCGGGGGGAGGAGAGAGCAGTTCTTC
cdr3_aa: CASSLREGGGRREQFF
clone_size: few
d_call: TRBD2
j_call: TRBJ2-1
v_call: TRBV5-1

cdr3_nt: TGTGCCATCAGTGAGTCAAGGTACGAGCAGTACTTC
cdr3_aa: CAISESRYEQYF
clone_size: many
d_call: .
j_call: TRBJ2-7
v_call: TRBV10-3